The 18 T cell receptor beta chains below all came from one sample that was sequenced in a study of T cells after somatic rescue of genetic block. Data came from immunoSEQ multiplex PCR; TCRdb stores just in-frame clones and leaves some out. The data contain 80,000 to 90,000 clones, about 90% of them singletons. The sequenced sample consisted of peripheral blood mononuclear cells (PBMCs). The receptors shown here come from a woman aged 18-35 years.

J is TRBJ1-2 and V is TRBV28, with D possibly matching TRBD1 (6 bases). V shed 7 bases and J shed 0 bases, with 27 bases lying between them. CDR3 length equals 19 residues. Germline values: CDR1 MDHEN, CDR2 SYDVKM. The CDR3 nucleotides are TGTGCCAGCACCCGATTTCGAGGGGGAGACAGGACAACTAACTATGGCTACACCTTC. Translating gives CASTRFRGGDRTTNYGYTF.

The rearrangement links TRBV11-2 to TRBJ2-5; either TRBD1 or TRBD2 may supply D (5 bases each). The CDR3 length is 15 residues. V was clipped by 1 base and J by 4 bases, with 13 bases between them. Germline CDR1 and CDR2: SGHAT and FQNNGV. The CDR3 bases are TGTGCCAGCAGCTTAGGTCCGGGACCAGGAGAGACCCAGTACTTC. Encoded protein: CASSLGPGPGETQYF.

This chain connects TRBV6-1 to TRBJ2-2; weak D call: TRBD1 (6 bases). Between the trimmed V and J ends, which lost 3 bases and 4 bases, there was a span of 18 bases. CDR1 MNHNS and CDR2 SASEGT come from the germline V gene. CDR3 length: 17 amino acids. This chain's CDR3 is CASSDGVGALATGELFF. The DNA for the CDR3 is TGTGCCAGCAGTGACGGGGTGGGGGCGCTGGCCACCGGGGAGCTGTTTTTT.

This clone was observed once. This chain joins TRBV19 and TRBJ1-4; TRBD1 aligns across 9 bases. This CDR3 is built from 13 residues. The J segment lost 5 bases and the V segment lost 7 bases, leaving 2 bases of the junction unmatched. CDR1 and CDR2 (germline): LNHDA, SQIVND (reference sequence). This CDR3 reads CASIGTGNEKLFF. CDR3 coding DNA: TGTGCCAGTATTGGGACAGGGAATGAAAAACTGTTTTTT.

This chain uses TRBV30 with TRBJ2-5; the match to TRBD2 covers 14 bases. CDR1 GTSNPN and CDR2 SVGIG come from the germline V gene (reference sequence). The V segment lost 7 bases and the J segment 5 bases; nucleotides outside the gene matches: 9. This CDR3 has 15 amino acids. The CDR3 sequence: CASSWTSGRPETQYF. In DNA, the CDR3 is TGTGCCTCCTCCTGGACTAGCGGGAGGCCGGAGACCCAGTACTTC.

This rearrangement joins TRBV7-8 to TRBJ2-7, with TRBD2 as a possible D gene (5 bases). CDR3 length equals 14 residues. V dropped 5 bases and J dropped 2 bases, with 13 bases sitting between them. Per germline, CDR1 SGHVS and CDR2 FQNEAQ. CDR3 region: CASSPLDGTYEQYF. The CDR3 DNA sequence: TGTGCCAGCAGCCCCCTTGACGGGACCTACGAGCAGTACTTC.

This chain joins TRBV19 and TRBJ2-3, with D hard to call. The CDR3 is made up of 14 amino acids. Germline V gives CDR1 LNHDA, CDR2 SQIVND (reference sequence). Between the trimmed V and J ends, which lost 8 bases and 1 base, there was a span of 13 bases. For the CDR3, the DNA is TGTGCCAGTGGGCCCTACCTAGGCACAGATACGCAGTATTTT. Translation gives CASGPYLGTDTQYF. The entire variable domain, with the rest obtained from reference TRBV19 and TRBJ2-3, is as follows: DGGITQSPKYLFRKEGQNVTLSCEQNLNHDAMYWYRQDPGQGLRLIYYSQIVNDFQKGDIAEGYSVSREKKESFPLTVTSAQKNPTAFYLCASGPYLGTDTQYFGPGTRLTVL.

Only a few counts were recorded for this clone. The J gene is TRBJ1-2, the V gene TRBV29-1; no reliable D call. This CDR3 comprises 13 residues. V was trimmed by 3 bases and J by 4 bases, leaving 12 bases between them. In germline, CDR1 is SQVTM, CDR2 ANQGSEA. CDR3 nucleotides: TGCAGCGTTGACCAAGGTTTACTCTATGGCTACACCTTC. It translates to CSVDQGLLYGYTF.

The rearrangement joins TRBV10-1 to TRBJ2-2, with TRBD2 as a possible D gene (6 bases). Germline-derived CDR1 and CDR2 are WNHNN and SYGVQD (reference sequence). V lost 4 bases and J lost 3, with 12 bases in between. The CDR3 sequence is 15 residues long. This chain's CDR3 is CASSARRGDTGELFF. For the CDR3, the DNA is TGCGCCAGCAGTGCCCGGCGGGGAGACACCGGGGAGCTGTTTTTT.

This chain uses TRBV11-1 with TRBJ2-1, with 9 bases fitting TRBD2. The CDR3 contains 15 residues. Trimming at V came to 7 bases and at J to 3 bases, leaving 7 bases not matched to a gene. CDR1 is SGHAT and CDR2 is FQDESV in the germline V gene (reference sequence). CDR3 sequence (DNA): TGTGCCAGCAACCTCCTTAGCGGGAGCTACAATGAGCAGTTCTTC. It specifies CASNLLSGSYNEQFF.

This chain joins TRBV5-1 and TRBJ2-1; unclear D gene. The ends were cut back, 4 bases at V and 4 bases at J, with 9 bases in the middle. The length of the CDR3 is 13 residues. CDR1 is SGHRS and CDR2 is YFSETQ in the germline V gene. In DNA form, the CDR3 reads TGCGCCAGCAGCCAATCGACGTACAATGAGCAGTTCTTC. It is translated as CASSQSTYNEQFF.

This chain connects TRBV19 to TRBJ2-7; TRBD2 is a possible D gene (5 bases). The CDR3 is 14 amino acids. Germline CDR1 reads LNHDA; CDR2 reads SQIVND (reference sequence). V was trimmed by 5 bases and J by 1 base, leaving 12 bases between them. As DNA, the CDR3 is TGTGCCAGTAGTGTAGGACTCCTTTCCTACGAGCAGTACTTC. It specifies CASSVGLLSYEQYF. The full variable domain, completed using reference TRBV19 and TRBJ2-7, is DGGITQSPKYLFRKEGQNVTLSCEQNLNHDAMYWYRQDPGQGLRLIYYSQIVNDFQKGDIAEGYSVSREKKESFPLTVTSAQKNPTAFYLCASSVGLLSYEQYFGPGTRLTVT.

This clone appeared a single time. The J gene is TRBJ2-7, the V gene TRBV5-5; tentative D call: TRBD2 (5 bases). Germline values: CDR1 SGHKS, CDR2 YYEKEE (reference sequence). The CDR3 consists of 13 residues. Trimming left V 4 bases short and J 4 bases short, with 12 bases between. In DNA, the CDR3 is TGTGCCAGCAGCCCGTCTCCGGGGTACGAGCAGTACTTC. The encoded protein is CASSPSPGYEQYF.

The chain joins TRBV28 to TRBJ1-2, with TRBD1 identical over 10 bases. The CDR3 extends over 15 amino acids. CDR1 is MDHEN, CDR2 SYDVKM, per germline. V shed 2 bases and J 6 bases; nucleotides not matched to a gene: 6. The CDR3 here is CASSLTPDRGDGYTF. In nucleotides, the CDR3 is TGTGCCAGCAGTTTAACCCCGGACAGGGGGGATGGCTACACCTTC.

This chain links TRBV5-1 with TRBJ1-6; TRBD1 aligns across 7 bases. J was trimmed by 3 bases and V by 4 bases; bases with no gene match: 1. CDR1 and CDR2 (germline): SGHRS, YFSETQ. CDR3 length equals 14 residues. CDR3 bases: TGCGCCAGCAGCCGGACAGGCTATAATTCACCCCTCCACTTT. This sequence encodes CASSRTGYNSPLHF. Variable domain in full (rest from reference TRBV5-1 and TRBJ1-6): KAGVTQTPRYLIKTRGQQVTLSCSPISGHRSVSWYQQTPGQGLQFLFEYFSETQRNKGNFPGRFSGRQFSNSRSEMNVSTLELGDSALYLCASSRTGYNSPLHFGNGTRLTVT.

This clone has a single count. The V call is TRBV11-3, the J call TRBJ2-5; 11 bases are a match to TRBD2. CDR1 and CDR2 (germline): SGHNT, YENEEA. J lost 3 bases, V lost 1 base, and 7 bases had no gene match. The CDR3 runs to 17 residues. The CDR3 DNA follows: TGTGCCAGCAGCTTAGGCCTACTAGCGGGAGTGGAAGAGACCCAGTACTTC. Encoded protein: CASSLGLLAGVEETQYF.

This chain uses TRBV5-1 with TRBJ2-3; D not certain. Looked up from germline, CDR1 is SGHRS and CDR2 is YFSETQ. This CDR3 has 13 residues. V gave up 0 bases and J gave up 0 bases, with 2 bases separating them. CDR3 sequence: CASSLASTDTQYF. CDR3 DNA sequence: TGCGCCAGCAGCTTGGCCAGCACAGATACGCAGTATTTT.

The CDR3 nucleotides read TGTGCTAGTGGCAAGGAGGGCTTCAGTCAGCCCCAGCATTTT. Its protein is CASGKEGFSQPQHF. The chain has TRBV12-5 and TRBJ1-5; no definite D call. Germline CDR1 and CDR2: LGHNT and FRNRAP. There are 14 residues in the CDR3. Trimming left V 6 bases short and J 6 bases short, with 15 bases between.